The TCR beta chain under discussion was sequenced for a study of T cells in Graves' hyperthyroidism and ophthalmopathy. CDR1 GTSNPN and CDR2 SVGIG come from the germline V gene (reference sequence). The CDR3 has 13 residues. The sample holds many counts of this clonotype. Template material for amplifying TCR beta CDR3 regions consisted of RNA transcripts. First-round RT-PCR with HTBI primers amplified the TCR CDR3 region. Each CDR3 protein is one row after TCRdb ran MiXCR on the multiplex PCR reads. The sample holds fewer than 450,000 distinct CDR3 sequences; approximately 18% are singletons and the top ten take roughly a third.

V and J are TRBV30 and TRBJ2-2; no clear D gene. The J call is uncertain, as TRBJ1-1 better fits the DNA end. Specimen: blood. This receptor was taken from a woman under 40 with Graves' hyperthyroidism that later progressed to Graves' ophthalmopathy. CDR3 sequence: CAWRDDNPRGAFF. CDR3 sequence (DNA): TGTGCCTGGAGAGATGACAATCCCCGGGGAGCTTTCTTT.